The 7 T cell receptor beta chains listed next were all sequenced from one sample in a study of cytomegalovirus exposure and HLA in healthy donors. Researchers ran the PCR with 60 Vbeta and 13 Jbeta primers. The repertoire was sequenced with immunoSEQ multiplex PCR; TCRdb's copy has only in-frame clones and lacks some. The table has 270,000 or so clones, around nine tenths seen once. Sequencing was done on a sample of PBMCs. The receptors derive from a girl aged 2 to 10 in good health and CMV-seronegative.

The CDR3 spells CASSPSGIYEQYF. The CDR3, as DNA: TGTGCCAGCAGTCCGAGCGGGATCTACGAGCAGTACTTC. V usage is TRBV6-1 and J usage is TRBJ2-7, with 7 bases that match TRBD2. Germline assignment: CDR1 MNHNS and CDR2 SASEGT. The trim removed 5 bases at V and 3 bases at J, leaving 4 bases unmatched. This CDR3 spans 13 amino acids.

V is TRBV12-5 and J is TRBJ2-5, with TRBD2 as a possible D gene (7 bases). With 7 bases removed from V and 5 bases from J, the gap between germline ends came to 17 bases. The length of the CDR3 is 14 residues. Germline-derived CDR1 and CDR2 are LGHNT and FRNRAP. CDR3 in DNA: TGTGCTAGTGCCCTGGGGGGGGCGAGGGAGACCCAGTACTTC. Encoded protein: CASALGGARETQYF.

This clone was counted only a few times. The chain joins TRBV18 to TRBJ2-3; no definite D call. This CDR3 region has 14 residues. Trimming pared 6 bases from V and 1 base from J, leaving 11 bases between. Germline CDR1 is KGHSH and CDR2 is LQKENI. CDR3 sequence (DNA): TGTGCCAGCTCCATCATGGTAGGCACAGATACGCAGTATTTT. This sequence encodes CASSIMVGTDTQYF. Using reference TRBV18 and TRBJ2-3 for the parts outside the CDR3, the full variable domain is NAGVMQNPRHLVRRRGQEARLRCSPMKGHSHVYWYRQLPEEGLKFMVYLQKENIIDESGMPKERFSAEFPKEGPSILRIQQVVRGDSAAYFCASSIMVGTDTQYFGPGTRLTVL.

The V gene is TRBV6-1, the J gene TRBJ2-1, with TRBD1 matching 11 bases. V lost 5 bases and J lost 9; bases outside the gene matches: 9. The CDR3 has 15 residues. From germline, CDR1 is MNHNS and CDR2 SASEGT. CDR3 protein: CASSSGQGARFEQFF. The CDR3 DNA reads TGTGCCAGCAGTTCTGGACAGGGGGCTCGTTTTGAGCAGTTCTTC.

The gene calls are TRBV7-9 and TRBJ1-2; the match to TRBD1 covers 8 bases. V was clipped by 5 bases and J by 2 bases; unmatched bases: 7. The germline CDR1 and CDR2 sequences are SEHNR and FQNEAQ (reference sequence). CDR3 length equals 15 residues. CDR3 sequence (DNA): TGTGCCAGCAGCGCAAACCGGGACAGGAACTATGGCTACACCTTC. Protein product: CASSANRDRNYGYTF.

This clone was seen just once. The V and J genes are TRBV19 and TRBJ1-2; possibly TRBD1 for D (5 bases). Germline values: CDR1 LNHDA, CDR2 SQIVND (reference sequence). This CDR3 has 15 amino acids. Trimming shortened V by 0 bases and J by 2 bases, and 10 bases separated the two germline ends. The CDR3 sequence is CASSIDNWGNYGYTF. CDR3 nucleotides: TGTGCCAGTAGTATAGACAACTGGGGCAACTATGGCTACACCTTC.

This clone was counted a single time. Within the sample, other DNA sequences also encode this same CDR3. This chain joins TRBV7-2 and TRBJ1-5; the D is unclear. The V gene lost 5 bases and the J gene lost 2 bases, with 7 bases spanning the gap. The CDR3 covers 13 residues. Germline CDR1 SGHTA, CDR2 FQGNSA. Here the CDR3 DNA reads TGTGCCAGCAGCCGGCAGGGCAATCAGCCCCAGCATTTT. The encoded protein is CASSRQGNQPQHF.